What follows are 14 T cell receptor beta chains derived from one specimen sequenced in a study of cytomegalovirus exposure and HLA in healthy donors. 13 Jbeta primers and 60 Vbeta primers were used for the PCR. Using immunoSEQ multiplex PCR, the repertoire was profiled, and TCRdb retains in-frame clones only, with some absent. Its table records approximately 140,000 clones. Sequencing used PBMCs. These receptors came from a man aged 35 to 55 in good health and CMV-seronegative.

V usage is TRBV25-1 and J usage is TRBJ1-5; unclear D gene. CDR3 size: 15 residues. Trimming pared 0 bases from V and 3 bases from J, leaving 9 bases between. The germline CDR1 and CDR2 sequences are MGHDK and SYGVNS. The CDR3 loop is CASSEYGGNNQPQHF. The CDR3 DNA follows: TGTGCCAGCAGTGAATACGGCGGGAACAATCAGCCCCAGCATTTT.

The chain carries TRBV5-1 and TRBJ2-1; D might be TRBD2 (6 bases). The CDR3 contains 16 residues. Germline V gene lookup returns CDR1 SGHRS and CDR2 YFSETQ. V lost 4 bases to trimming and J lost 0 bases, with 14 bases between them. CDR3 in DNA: TGCGCCAGCAGCCCCTTAGCGGAGAGCTCCTACAATGAGCAGTTCTTC. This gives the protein CASSPLAESSYNEQFF.

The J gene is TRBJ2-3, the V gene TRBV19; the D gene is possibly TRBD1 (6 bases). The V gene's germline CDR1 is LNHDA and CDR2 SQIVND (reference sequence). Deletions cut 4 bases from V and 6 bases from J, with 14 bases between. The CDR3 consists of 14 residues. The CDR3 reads CASSTQGPEDTQYF. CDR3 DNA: TGTGCCAGTAGTACCCAGGGGCCAGAGGATACGCAGTATTTT.

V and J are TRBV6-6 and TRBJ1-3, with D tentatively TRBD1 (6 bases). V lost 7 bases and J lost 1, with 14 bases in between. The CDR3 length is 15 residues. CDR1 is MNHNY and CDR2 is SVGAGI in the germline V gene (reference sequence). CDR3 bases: TGTGCCAGCAAGGAACAGGGCGGGTCTGGAAACACCATATATTTT. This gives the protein CASKEQGGSGNTIYF.

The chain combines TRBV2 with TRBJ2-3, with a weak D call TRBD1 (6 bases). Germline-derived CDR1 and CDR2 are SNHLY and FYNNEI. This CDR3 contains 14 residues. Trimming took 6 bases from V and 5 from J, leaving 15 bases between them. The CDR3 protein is CASSGTWAGDTQYF. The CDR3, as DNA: TGTGCCAGCAGCGGGACATGGGCGGGAGATACGCAGTATTTT.

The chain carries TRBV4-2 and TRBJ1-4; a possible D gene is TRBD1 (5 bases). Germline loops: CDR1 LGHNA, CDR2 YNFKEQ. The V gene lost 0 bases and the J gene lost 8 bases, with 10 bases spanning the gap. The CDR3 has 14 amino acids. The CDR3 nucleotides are TGTGCCAGCAGCCAAGAGGGGGGGAAAGAAAAACTGTTTTTT. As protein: CASSQEGGKEKLFF.

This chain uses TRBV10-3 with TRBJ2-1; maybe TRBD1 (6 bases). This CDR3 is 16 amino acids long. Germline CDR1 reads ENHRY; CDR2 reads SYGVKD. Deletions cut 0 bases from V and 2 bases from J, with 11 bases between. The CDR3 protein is CAISESDGDTYNEQFF. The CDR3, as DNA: TGTGCCATCAGTGAGTCGGACGGGGACACCTACAATGAGCAGTTCTTC.

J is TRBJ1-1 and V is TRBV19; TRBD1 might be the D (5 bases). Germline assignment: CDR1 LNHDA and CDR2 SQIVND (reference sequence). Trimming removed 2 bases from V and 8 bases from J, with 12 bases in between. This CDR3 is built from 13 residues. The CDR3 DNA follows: TGTGCCAGTAGTATAAGAGACAGCCGCGAAGCTTTCTTT. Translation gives CASSIRDSREAFF.

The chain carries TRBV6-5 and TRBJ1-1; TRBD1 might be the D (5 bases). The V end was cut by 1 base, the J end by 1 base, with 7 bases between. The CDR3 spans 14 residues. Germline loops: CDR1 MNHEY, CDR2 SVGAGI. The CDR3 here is CASSYLGGNTEAFF. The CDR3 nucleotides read TGTGCCAGCAGTTACTTGGGGGGGAACACTGAAGCTTTCTTT.

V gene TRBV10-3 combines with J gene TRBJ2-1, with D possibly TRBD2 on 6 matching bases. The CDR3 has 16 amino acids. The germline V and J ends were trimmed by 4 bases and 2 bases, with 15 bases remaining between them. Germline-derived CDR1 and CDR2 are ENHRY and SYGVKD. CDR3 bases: TGTGCCATCAGTGCCTGGGGGGAAGCCCCCTACAATGAGCAGTTCTTC. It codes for CAISAWGEAPYNEQFF.

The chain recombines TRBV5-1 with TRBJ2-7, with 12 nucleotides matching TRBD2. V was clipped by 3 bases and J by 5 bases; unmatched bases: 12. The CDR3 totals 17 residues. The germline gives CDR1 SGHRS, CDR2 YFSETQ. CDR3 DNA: TGCGCCAGCAGCTCGACCCCTTCTAGCGGGGGGGGCCACGAGCAGTACTTC. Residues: CASSSTPSSGGGHEQYF.

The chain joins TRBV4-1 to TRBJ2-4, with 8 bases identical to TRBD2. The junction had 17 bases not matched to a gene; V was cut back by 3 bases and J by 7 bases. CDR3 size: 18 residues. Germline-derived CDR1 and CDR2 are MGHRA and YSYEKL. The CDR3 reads CASSHGTLWPRGANIQYF. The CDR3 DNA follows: TGCGCCAGCAGCCACGGAACCCTTTGGCCGCGGGGGGCGAACATTCAGTACTTC.

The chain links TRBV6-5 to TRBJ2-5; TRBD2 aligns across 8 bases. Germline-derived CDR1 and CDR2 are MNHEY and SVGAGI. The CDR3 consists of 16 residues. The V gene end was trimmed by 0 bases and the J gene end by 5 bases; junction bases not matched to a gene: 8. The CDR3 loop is CASSYSERGSWETQYF. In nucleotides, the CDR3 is TGTGCCAGCAGTTACTCAGAGCGGGGGAGTTGGGAGACCCAGTACTTC.

This CDR3 is CASSLGQGRHEQYF. DNA for the CDR3: TGTGCCAGCAGCTTGGGACAGGGGAGGCACGAGCAGTACTTC. This chain connects TRBV5-4 to TRBJ2-7, with TRBD1 matching over 8 bases. Trimming took 0 bases from V and 5 from J; bases not matched to a gene: 4. CDR3 length: 14 amino acids. Germline-derived CDR1 and CDR2 are SGHNT and YYREEE (reference sequence). The full variable domain, its missing parts supplied by reference TRBV5-4 and TRBJ2-7, is ETGVTQSPTHLIKTRGQQVTLRCSSQSGHNTVSWYQQALGQGPQFIFQYYREEENGRGNFPPRFSGLQFPNYSSELNVNALELDDSALYLCASSLGQGRHEQYFGPGTRLTVT.